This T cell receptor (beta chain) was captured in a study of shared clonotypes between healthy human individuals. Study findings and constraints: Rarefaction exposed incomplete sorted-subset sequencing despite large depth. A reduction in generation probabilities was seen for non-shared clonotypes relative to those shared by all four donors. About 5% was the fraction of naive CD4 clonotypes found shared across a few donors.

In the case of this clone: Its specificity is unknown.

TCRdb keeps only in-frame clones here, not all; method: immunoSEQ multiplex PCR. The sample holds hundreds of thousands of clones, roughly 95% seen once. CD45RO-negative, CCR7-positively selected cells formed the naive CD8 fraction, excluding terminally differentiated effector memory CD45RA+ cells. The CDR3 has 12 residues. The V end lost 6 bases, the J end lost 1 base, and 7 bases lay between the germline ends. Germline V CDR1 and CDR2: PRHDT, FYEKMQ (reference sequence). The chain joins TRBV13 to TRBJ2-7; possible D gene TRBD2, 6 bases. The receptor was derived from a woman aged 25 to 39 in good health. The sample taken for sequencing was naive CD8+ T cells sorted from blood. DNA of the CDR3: TGTGCCAGCAGTCGGGAGTCCTACGAGCAGTACTTC. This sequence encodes CASSRESYEQYF.